This section outlines one TCR beta chain sequence together with its context. Antigen unknown. This sample was taken from a study of shared clonotypes between healthy human individuals. Whole-study findings and limits: Among donors, sharing of clonotypes was expected to be affected by sequencing depth.

In the CD4+ fraction, cells were divided into CD45RA+ naive and CD45RA-negative memory subsets. Losses at the gene ends were 5 bases for V and 3 bases for J; bases not matched to a gene: 10. The CDR3 is 15 residues long. CDR1 and CDR2 from the germline V gene are SGHVS and FNYEAQ. As handled by the study authors: With immunoSEQ giving junction-only sequences and no quality scores, filtering differed. Sequencing was performed with immunoSEQ multiplex PCR; in TCRdb, only in-frame clones are kept and a portion is missing. V and J calls and clone size are given by that table; D and trimming were obtained from the DNA. Among millions of clones listed, 95% were seen once.

Specimen: naive CD4+ T cells sorted from blood. The sample's subset: CD45RA+ positively selected. The TCR was taken from a man aged 18 to 35 in good health. The chain joins TRBV7-6 to TRBJ2-7, with 7 bases that match TRBD1. The CDR3 protein is CASSRAPGGFYEQYF. In DNA form, the CDR3 reads TGTGCCAGCAGCCGTGCCCCAGGGGGTTTCTACGAGCAGTACTTC.